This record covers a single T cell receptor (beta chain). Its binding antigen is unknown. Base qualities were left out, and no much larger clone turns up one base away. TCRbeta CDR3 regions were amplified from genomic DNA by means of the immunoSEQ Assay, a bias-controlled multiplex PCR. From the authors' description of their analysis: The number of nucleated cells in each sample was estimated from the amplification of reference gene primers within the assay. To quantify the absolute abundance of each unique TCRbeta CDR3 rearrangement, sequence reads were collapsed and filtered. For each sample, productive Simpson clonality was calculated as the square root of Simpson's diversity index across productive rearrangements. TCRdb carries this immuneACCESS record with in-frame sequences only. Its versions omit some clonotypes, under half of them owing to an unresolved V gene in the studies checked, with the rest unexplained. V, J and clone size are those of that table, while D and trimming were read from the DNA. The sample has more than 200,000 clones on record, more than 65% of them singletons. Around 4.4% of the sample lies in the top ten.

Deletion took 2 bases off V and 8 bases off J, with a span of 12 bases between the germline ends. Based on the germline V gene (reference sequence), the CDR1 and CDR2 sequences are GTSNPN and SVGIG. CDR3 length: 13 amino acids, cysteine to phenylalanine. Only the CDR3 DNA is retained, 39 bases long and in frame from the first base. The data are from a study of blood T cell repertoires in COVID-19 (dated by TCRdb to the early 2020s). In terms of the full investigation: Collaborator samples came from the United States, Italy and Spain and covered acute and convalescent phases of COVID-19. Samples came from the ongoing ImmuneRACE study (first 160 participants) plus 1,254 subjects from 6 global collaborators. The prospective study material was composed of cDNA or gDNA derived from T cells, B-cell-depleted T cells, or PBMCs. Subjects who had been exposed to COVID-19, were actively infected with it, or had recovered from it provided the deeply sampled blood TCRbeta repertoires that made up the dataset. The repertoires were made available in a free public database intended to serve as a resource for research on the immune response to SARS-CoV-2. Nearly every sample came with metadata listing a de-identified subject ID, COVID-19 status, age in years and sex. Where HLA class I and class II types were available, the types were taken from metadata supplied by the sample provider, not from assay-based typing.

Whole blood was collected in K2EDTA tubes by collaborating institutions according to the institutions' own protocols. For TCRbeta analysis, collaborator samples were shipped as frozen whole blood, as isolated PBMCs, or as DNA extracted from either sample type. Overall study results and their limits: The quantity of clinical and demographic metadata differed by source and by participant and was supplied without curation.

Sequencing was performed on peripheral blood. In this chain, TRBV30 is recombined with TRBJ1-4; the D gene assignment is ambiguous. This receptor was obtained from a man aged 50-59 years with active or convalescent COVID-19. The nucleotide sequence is TGTGCCTGGAGTTTCGGATGGGCGGAAAAACTGTTTTTT. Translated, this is CAWSFGWAEKLFF.